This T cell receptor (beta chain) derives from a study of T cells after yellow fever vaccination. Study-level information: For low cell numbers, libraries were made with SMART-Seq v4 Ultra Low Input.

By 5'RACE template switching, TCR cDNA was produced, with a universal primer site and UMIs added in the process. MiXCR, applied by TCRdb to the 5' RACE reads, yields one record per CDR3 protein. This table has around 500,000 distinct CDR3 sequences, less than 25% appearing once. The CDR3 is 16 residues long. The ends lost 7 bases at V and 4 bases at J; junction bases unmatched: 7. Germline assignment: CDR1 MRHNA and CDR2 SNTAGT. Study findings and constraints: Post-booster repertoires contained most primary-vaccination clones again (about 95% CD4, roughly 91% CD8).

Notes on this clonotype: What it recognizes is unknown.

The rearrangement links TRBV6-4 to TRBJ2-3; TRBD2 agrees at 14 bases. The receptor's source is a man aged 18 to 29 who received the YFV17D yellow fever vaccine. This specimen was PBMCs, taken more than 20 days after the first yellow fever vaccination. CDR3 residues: CASIRLAGGPPDTQYF. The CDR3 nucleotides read TGTGCCAGCATCAGACTAGCGGGGGGGCCTCCAGATACGCAGTATTTT.